The 29 T cell receptor beta chains below come from one sample, sequenced in a study of cytomegalovirus exposure and HLA in healthy donors. The PCR made use of 60 Vbeta and 13 Jbeta primers. Clones were sequenced by immunoSEQ multiplex PCR, and TCRdb holds only the in-frame ones, with some missing. This repertoire shows around 160,000 clones, more than 70% found once; its top ten account for about 8%. Sequenced input: PBMCs. These receptor sequences come from a woman aged 40 to 50 in good health and CMV-seropositive.

This chain uses TRBV7-9 with TRBJ1-4; no firm D call. Per the germline V gene, CDR1 is SEHNR and CDR2 is FQNEAQ (reference sequence). With 6 bases removed from V and 3 bases from J, the gap between germline ends came to 11 bases. The CDR3 covers 14 residues. The CDR3 is CASRGPGANEKLFF. Written as DNA, the CDR3 is TGTGCCAGCAGAGGACCGGGAGCTAATGAAAAACTGTTTTTT.

The table lists this clone with a few counts. The V gene is TRBV6-6, the J gene TRBJ2-3, with 9 bases aligning to TRBD2. Germline loops: CDR1 MNHNY, CDR2 SVGAGI (reference sequence). The CDR3 has 16 residues. The V segment lost 8 bases and the J segment 2 bases; nucleotides outside the gene matches: 11. CDR3: CASCRKREAVTDTQYF. The CDR3 DNA reads TGTGCCAGCTGTAGGAAGCGGGAGGCCGTCACAGATACGCAGTATTTT.

This chain links TRBV14 with TRBJ2-7, with 10 positions matching TRBD2. J lost 6 bases, V lost 4 bases, and 6 bases had no gene match. This CDR3 region has 14 residues. The V gene's germline CDR1 is SGHDN and CDR2 FVKESK. CDR3 DNA sequence: TGTGCCAGCAGCCGGGCTAGCGGGAGTTTCGAGCAGTACTTC. It is translated as CASSRASGSFEQYF.

In this sample, this clone turned up a few times. The chain carries TRBV10-3 and TRBJ1-4; no clear D. Germline values: CDR1 ENHRY, CDR2 SYGVKD. The germline V and J ends were trimmed by 0 bases and 7 bases, with 3 bases remaining between them. This CDR3 is 12 amino acids long. For the CDR3, the DNA is TGTGCCATCAGTGAGTCCGGTGAAAAACTGTTTTTT. Protein sequence: CAISESGEKLFF.

This rearrangement joins TRBV28 to TRBJ2-1; no clear D gene. Germline V gene sequence: CDR1 MDHEN, CDR2 SYDVKM. The ends were cut back, 4 bases at V and 9 bases at J, with 10 bases in the middle. The length of the CDR3 is 12 residues. DNA for the CDR3: TGTGCCAGCAGTTCCCCATACGGTGAGCAGTTCTTC. The encoded protein is CASSSPYGEQFF.

This clone has just a few counts. The chain joins TRBV4-1 to TRBJ2-3; 11 bases are shared with TRBD2. V shed 4 bases and J 5 bases; nucleotides not matched to a gene: 14. The CDR3 runs 18 residues. Germline V CDR1 and CDR2: MGHRA, YSYEKL. The CDR3 loop reads CASSLSLLAGDSGDTQYF. The CDR3 coding sequence is TGCGCCAGCAGCCTAAGTTTACTAGCGGGAGATTCCGGAGATACGCAGTATTTT.

This rearrangement joins TRBV28 to TRBJ1-3; D not resolved. Per germline, CDR1 MDHEN and CDR2 SYDVKM. V lost 3 bases to trimming and J lost 7 bases, with 10 bases between them. The length of the CDR3 is 13 residues. The CDR3 region has the DNA TGTGCCAGCAGTTTTCTCATGAGGAACACCATATATTTT. It codes for CASSFLMRNTIYF.

The gene calls are TRBV6-5 and TRBJ1-2, with TRBD1 as a possible D gene (5 bases). V lost 5 bases and J 7 bases, leaving 14 bases between the germline ends. CDR1 and CDR2 from the germline V gene are MNHEY and SVGAGI. The CDR3 consists of 13 residues. The CDR3 here is CASSPRVLGGYTF. The CDR3 DNA follows: TGTGCCAGCAGTCCCAGGGTTCTGGGTGGCTACACCTTC.

The chain uses TRBV11-2 and TRBJ2-5, with D perhaps matching TRBD2 (5 bases). Germline V gene data show CDR1 as SGHAT and CDR2 as FQNNGV. The V end was cut by 1 base, the J end by 1 base, with 13 bases between. The length of the CDR3 is 16 residues. Written as DNA, the CDR3 is TGTGCCAGCAGCTTAGTAGGTGGGCTAGCCCAAGAGACCCAGTACTTC. It is translated as CASSLVGGLAQETQYF.

The V and J genes are TRBV28 and TRBJ1-5; a possible D gene is TRBD1 (6 bases). Germline CDR1 and CDR2: MDHEN and SYDVKM. The V and J ends lost 5 bases and 8 bases respectively, with 13 bases between them. The CDR3 has 13 residues. CDR3 sequence reads: CASSTTGKEPQHF. The CDR3 DNA sequence: TGTGCCAGCAGTACGACAGGCAAGGAGCCCCAGCATTTT.

The rearrangement links TRBV28 to TRBJ2-5; D is ambiguous. Trimming took off 5 bases at V and 11 bases at J, with 18 bases between the two ends. CDR3 size: 13 residues. Germline CDR1 and CDR2: MDHEN and SYDVKM. The CDR3 sequence: CASSPNPGQKQYF. The CDR3 DNA reads as TGTGCCAGCAGTCCTAACCCAGGCCAGAAGCAGTACTTC.

This chain links TRBV2 with TRBJ2-1, with 7 bases lining up with TRBD2. V lost 10 bases, J lost 7 bases, and 10 bases stayed unmatched. Germline loops: CDR1 SNHLY, CDR2 FYNNEI. The CDR3 has 13 amino acids. CDR3 residues: CATKREEGNEQFF. CDR3 bases: TGTGCCACCAAACGGGAGGAGGGGAATGAGCAGTTCTTC.

The chain employs TRBV27 and TRBJ1-5; D is perhaps TRBD1 (6 bases). The CDR3 loop spans 16 amino acids. Germline V gene lookup returns CDR1 MNHEY and CDR2 SMNVEV (reference sequence). V was cut by 3 bases and J by 1 base, with 13 bases left in between. The CDR3 region has the DNA TGTGCCAGCAGTTTGACGGGACACCTCAGCAATCAGCCCCAGCATTTT. Its translation: CASSLTGHLSNQPQHF.

J is TRBJ1-2 and V is TRBV7-9; 12 nucleotides line up with TRBD1. The V and J ends lost 5 bases and 7 bases, in that order; junction bases with no gene match: 17. Per the germline V gene, CDR1 is SEHNR and CDR2 is FQNEAQ (reference sequence). The CDR3 has 18 amino acids. CDR3 sequence reads: CASSPPRLGTGGSRGYTF. DNA for the CDR3: TGTGCCAGCAGCCCCCCGAGATTAGGGACAGGGGGCTCCCGTGGCTACACCTTC. The full variable domain, rest sourced from reference TRBV7-9 and TRBJ1-2, is DTGVSQNPRHKITKRGQNVTFRCDPISEHNRLYWYRQTLGQGPEFLTYFQNEAQLEKSRLLSDRFSAERPKGSFSTLEIQRTEQGDSAMYLCASSPPRLGTGGSRGYTFGSGTRLTVV.

This clone was seen a single time. The chain is built from TRBV13 and TRBJ2-2; 8 positions match TRBD1. Losses at the gene ends were 2 bases for V and 4 bases for J; bases not matched to a gene: 9. Per germline, CDR1 PRHDT and CDR2 FYEKMQ (reference sequence). The CDR3 is 17 amino acids. The CDR3, as DNA: TGTGCCAGCAGCTTAAGAGACAGGGGACGGAGCACCGGGGAGCTGTTTTTT. Protein: CASSLRDRGRSTGELFF. The full variable domain, with the rest looked up from reference TRBV13 and TRBJ2-2, is AAGVIQSPRHLIKEKRETATLKCYPIPRHDTVYWYQQGPGQDPQFLISFYEKMQSDKGSIPDRFSAQQFSDYHSELNMSSLELGDSALYFCASSLRDRGRSTGELFFGEGSRLTVL.

The chain uses TRBV29-1 and TRBJ2-7; 9 bases fit TRBD1. The V segment lost 7 bases and the J segment 4 bases; nucleotides outside the gene matches: 8. The germline V gene has CDR1 SQVTM and CDR2 ANQGSEA. The CDR3 consists of 13 residues. The CDR3 is CSAIATGGYEQYF. CDR3 sequence (DNA): TGCAGCGCCATAGCGACAGGGGGATACGAGCAGTACTTC.

The V gene is TRBV10-1, the J gene TRBJ2-3, with 10 bases fitting TRBD1. The V gene's germline CDR1 is WNHNN and CDR2 SYGVQD (reference sequence). This CDR3 is 13 amino acids long. Trimming at V came to 9 bases and at J to 4 bases, leaving 4 bases not matched to a gene. The CDR3 DNA is TGCGCCAGTAAGACAGGGGGCCCAGATACGCAGTATTTT. It is translated as CASKTGGPDTQYF.

The chain is built from TRBV5-5 and TRBJ2-7; the D gene is possibly TRBD2 (5 bases). CDR1 and CDR2 from the germline V gene are SGHKS and YYEKEE (reference sequence). The CDR3 consists of 15 residues. V was pared by 2 bases and J by 3 bases, with 15 bases between. CDR3 bases: TGTGCCAGCAGCTTACTTAGCGCGTCCAACTACGAGCAGTACTTC. Protein sequence: CASSLLSASNYEQYF.

This clone was seen more than once but under ten times. CDR3 protein: CSVEGFEVLAGVYNEQFF. The CDR3 nucleotides are TGCAGCGTTGAAGGCTTCGAAGTACTAGCGGGAGTATACAATGAGCAGTTCTTC. The V and J genes are TRBV29-1 and TRBJ2-1; the match to TRBD2 covers 11 bases. There are 18 residues in the CDR3. V trimming: 1 base; J trimming: 4 bases; junction bases outside the gene matches: 12. CDR1 is SQVTM and CDR2 is ANQGSEA in the germline V gene.

The V gene is TRBV19, the J gene TRBJ1-4, with TRBD1 as a possible D gene (6 bases). V gave up 5 bases and J gave up 0 bases, with 7 bases separating them. CDR1 is LNHDA, CDR2 SQIVND, per germline (reference sequence). This CDR3 is 14 amino acids long. The CDR3, as DNA: TGTGCCAGTAGTCAGGGGACAACTAATGAAAAACTGTTTTTT. Translation: CASSQGTTNEKLFF.

The CDR3 sequence is CASSQTGSYEQYF. DNA of the CDR3: TGTGCCAGCTCTCAGACAGGGTCGTACGAGCAGTACTTC. The V call is TRBV28, the J call TRBJ2-7; 7 nucleotides match TRBD1. The trim removed 8 bases at V and 4 bases at J, leaving 8 bases unmatched. This CDR3 spans 13 amino acids. Per germline, CDR1 MDHEN and CDR2 SYDVKM.

The chain couples TRBV7-9 to TRBJ2-5, with TRBD2 identical over 7 bases. The J call may be faulty, since TRBJ2-7 better matches the DNA end. Germline V gene sequence: CDR1 SEHNR, CDR2 FQNEAQ (reference sequence). The CDR3 runs to 13 residues. In DNA form, the CDR3 reads TGTGCCACCCGGGGGGACGGAAACTACGAGCAGTACTTC. Translating gives CATRGDGNYEQYF.

The chain has TRBV1 and TRBJ2-1; the table's D call TRBD2 went unverified against the DNA. TRBV1 is marked as a pseudogene. The CDR3 consists of 18 residues. The CDR3 nucleotides are TGCACCAGCAGCCAACCCCGGTGGGTGGGGACTTTGAACAATGAGCAGTTCTTC. Protein product: CTSSQPRWVGTLNNEQFF.

The rearrangement links TRBV28 to TRBJ2-7, with 10 bases aligning to TRBD1. The CDR3 loop spans 14 amino acids. The germline V gene encodes CDR1 MDHEN and CDR2 SYDVKM. V lost 5 bases to trimming and J lost 5 bases; unmatched junction nucleotides: 6. The DNA for the CDR3 is TGTGCCAGCAGTACGCCGGGACAGGGGCACGAGCAGTACTTC. It is translated as CASSTPGQGHEQYF.

Notes on this clone: The junction does not match germline at one end; this may be a read error. This chain connects TRBV7-7 to TRBJ2-2, with a weak D call TRBD2 (6 bases). CDR3 length: 15 amino acids. Germline loops: CDR1 SSHAT, CDR2 FNYEAQ (reference sequence). The CDR3 bases are TGTGCTAGCAGCTTAGAGGACGGGAGCACCGGGGAGCTGTTTTTT. Translated, it gives CASSLEDGSTGELFF. Variable domain in full (rest from reference TRBV7-7 and TRBJ2-2): GAGVSQSPRYKVTKRGQDVTLRCDPISSHATLYWYQQALGQGPEFLTYFNYEAQPDKSGLPSDRFSAERPEGSISTLTIQRTEQRDSAMYRCASSLEDGSTGELFFGEGSRLTVL.

In its sample, this clone was seen a few times. The chain has TRBV5-4 and TRBJ2-7, with D perhaps matching TRBD1 (5 bases). The CDR3 loop spans 14 amino acids. The germline gives CDR1 SGHNT, CDR2 YYREEE (reference sequence). V dropped 0 bases and J dropped 3 bases, with 10 bases sitting between them. CDR3 DNA: TGTGCCAGCAGCTTGGCACCGACAGACTACGAGCAGTACTTC. It codes for CASSLAPTDYEQYF.

For this clone: At one of its ends the junction is not consistent with the germline gene, which may arise from a read error. The genes are TRBV7-9 and TRBJ1-4, with D uncertain. This CDR3 has 12 residues. The germline V gene has CDR1 SEHNR and CDR2 FQNEAQ (reference sequence). The CDR3 spells CSSSPRDEKLFF. The DNA of the CDR3 is TGTTCCAGCAGCCCCCGAGATGAAAAACTGTTTTTT.

This chain joins TRBV30 and TRBJ2-7; D call uncertain. The CDR3 covers 12 residues. With 3 bases removed from V and 3 bases from J, the gap between germline ends came to 9 bases. From germline, CDR1 is GTSNPN and CDR2 SVGIG (reference sequence). The DNA of the CDR3 is TGTGCCTGGAGGAACCTAGACTACGAGCAGTACTTC. Its translation: CAWRNLDYEQYF. Supplemented by reference TRBV30 and TRBJ2-7, the full variable domain reads SQTIHQWPATLVQPVGSPLSLECTVEGTSNPNLYWYRQAAGRGLQLLFYSVGIGQISSEVPQNLSASRPQDRQFILSSKKLLLSDSGFYLCAWRNLDYEQYFGPGTRLTVT.

The J gene is TRBJ2-5, the V gene TRBV28; TRBD1 aligns across 9 bases. Per germline, CDR1 MDHEN and CDR2 SYDVKM. The CDR3 loop spans 16 amino acids. V shed 2 bases, J shed 11 bases, and the junction held 15 bases outside the gene matches. CDR3 bases: TGTGCCAGCAGTTTAGAATGGGACAGGGATTTACCGGAGCAGTACTTC. This codes for CASSLEWDRDLPEQYF.